This TCR beta chain came from a study of identical twins. Regarding the study as a whole: Without tracking the same donors, conclusions rested on cross-sectional statistical analysis.

In regard to this clonotype: Antigen: not known. An end of the junction differs from the germline gene, which may be a read error.

One entry per CDR3 protein results from TCRdb running MiXCR on the 5' RACE reads. The data show around 1.7 million distinct CDR3 sequences, around 29% seen once. This CDR3 spans 12 amino acids. Germline V gene lookup returns CDR1 DFQATT and CDR2 SNEGSKA (reference sequence). The chain uses TRBV20-1 and TRBJ2-1; D uncertain. Sequencing used cord blood. The clonotype originates from a newborn girl in good health. The CDR3 DNA is TGCAGTGCTGGTCCTTTTAACAATGTGCAGTTCTTC. It translates to CSAGPFNNVQFF.